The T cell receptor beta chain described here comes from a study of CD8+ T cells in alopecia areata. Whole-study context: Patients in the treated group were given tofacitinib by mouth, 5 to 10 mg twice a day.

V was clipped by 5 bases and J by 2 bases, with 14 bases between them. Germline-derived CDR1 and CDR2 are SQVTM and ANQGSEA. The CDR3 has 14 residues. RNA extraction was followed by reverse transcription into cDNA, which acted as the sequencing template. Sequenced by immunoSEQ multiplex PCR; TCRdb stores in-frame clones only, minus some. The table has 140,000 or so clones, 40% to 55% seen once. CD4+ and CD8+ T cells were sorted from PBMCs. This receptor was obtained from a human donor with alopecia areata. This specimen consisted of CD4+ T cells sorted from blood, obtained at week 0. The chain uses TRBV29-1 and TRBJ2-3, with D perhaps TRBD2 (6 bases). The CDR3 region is CSVQPLGLTDTQYF. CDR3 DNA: TGCAGCGTTCAGCCCCTGGGACTCACAGATACGCAGTATTTT.